The 14 T cell receptor beta chains presented below share a single source sample, sequenced in a study of T cells in Graves' hyperthyroidism and ophthalmopathy. Researchers took RNA transcripts and amplified the TCR beta CDR3 regions from them. Researchers ran a first-round RT-PCR on the TCR CDR3 using the HTBI primer set. TCRdb used MiXCR to reprocess the multiplex PCR reads, holding one entry per CDR3 protein. This table has roughly 580,000 distinct CDR3 sequences, roughly 46% appearing once. Sequences were obtained from peripheral blood or thyroid tissue (not recorded which). The origin of the receptors is a woman in her late teens or twenties with Graves' hyperthyroidism.

The V gene is TRBV2, the J gene TRBJ2-7, with 7 bases fitting TRBD1. CDR3 size: 13 residues. Germline V gene sequence: CDR1 SNHLY, CDR2 FYNNEI. The DNA for the CDR3 is TGTGCTAGAGATCAGGGGGTGGGCTACGAGCAGTACTTC. Translation gives CARDQGVGYEQYF. The full variable domain, completed using reference TRBV2 and TRBJ2-7, is EPEVTQTPSHQVTQMGQEVILRCVPISNHLYFYWYRQILGQKVEFLVSFYNNEISEKSEIFDDQFSVERPDGSNFTLKIRSTKLEDSAMYFCARDQGVGYEQYFGPGTRLTVT.

The J gene is TRBJ1-1, the V gene TRBV12-1; the table's D gene call, TRBD1, was not cross checked with the DNA. TRBV12-1 is given as a pseudogene. The CDR3 consists of 15 residues. CDR3 coding DNA: TGTGCCAGCAGCTTTGGACAGCTCATGAACACTGAAGCTTTCTTT. Translated, it gives CASSFGQLMNTEAFF.

The chain couples TRBV7-8 to TRBJ2-7; D might be TRBD1 (6 bases). The germline V gene encodes CDR1 SGHVS and CDR2 FQNEAQ. This CDR3 comprises 13 residues. V was clipped by 5 bases and J by 6 bases, with 14 bases between them. The CDR3 DNA follows: TGTGCCAGCAGCCTAAAAGCCAGGGGCGAGCAGTACTTC. Encoded protein: CASSLKARGEQYF.

The rearrangement uses TRBV2 and TRBJ1-6; 10 bases are a match to TRBD1. The CDR3 totals 16 residues. Germline V gene sequence: CDR1 SNHLY, CDR2 FYNNEI. Trimming took 4 bases from V and 8 from J; bases not matched to a gene: 8. CDR3 residues: CASSAWTGGWDSPLHF. In DNA form, the CDR3 reads TGTGCCAGCAGTGCGTGGACAGGGGGTTGGGATTCACCCCTCCACTTT.

Of note for this clonotype: Just one base apart from a much larger clone, this may be a read error. J is TRBJ2-7 and V is TRBV2, with 7 bases matching TRBD2. CDR1 SNHLY and CDR2 FYNNEI come from the germline V gene. This CDR3 has 13 amino acids. The CDR3 nucleotides are TGTGCCCGCAGGGCTAGCGGCTCCTACGAGCAGTACTTC. It translates to CARRASGSYEQYF.

This clonotype was recorded many times. The chain carries TRBV9 and TRBJ1-6; weak D call: TRBD1 (6 bases). This CDR3 is 15 amino acids long. Trimming removed 0 bases from V and 10 bases from J, with 14 bases in between. Germline lookup yields CDR1 SGDLS and CDR2 YYNGEE. CDR3 coding DNA: TGTGCCAGCAGCGTAGATCCAGGGGAGGGCTCACCCCTCCACTTT. This gives the protein CASSVDPGEGSPLHF.

This clonotype was observed a few times. This chain connects TRBV7-2 to TRBJ1-2; 8 positions agree with TRBD1. The CDR3 is made up of 13 amino acids. J gave up 6 bases and V 5 bases, and 5 bases lay outside the gene matches. The germline CDR1 and CDR2 sequences are SGHTA and FQGNSA. In DNA form, the CDR3 reads TGTGCCAGCAGCCCAAAGGACAGGGATGGCTACACCTTC. Its translation: CASSPKDRDGYTF.

This clonotype has more than one count but fewer than ten. This sequence joins TRBV7-2 and TRBJ2-7, with D possibly TRBD2 on 7 matching bases. The germline V gene encodes CDR1 SGHTA and CDR2 FQGNSA. The CDR3 is 14 amino acids. Trimming stripped 5 bases from V and 4 bases from J, with 15 bases between. The CDR3, as DNA: TGTGCCAGCAGCCCCGAGGGGGGGGAATACGAGCAGTACTTC. It is translated as CASSPEGGEYEQYF.

Ten or more counts support this clonotype. The chain couples TRBV2 to TRBJ1-5, with D uncertain. V shed 3 bases and J shed 2 bases, with 11 bases lying between them. CDR1 SNHLY and CDR2 FYNNEI come from the germline V gene. This CDR3 has 15 residues. CDR3 in DNA: TGTGCCAGCAGTGAGAGTTCCCTGGGCAATCAGCCCCAGCATTTT. Its protein product is CASSESSLGNQPQHF.

This clonotype was seen repeatedly, ten times or more. A clone one base away is much larger, so this may be a read error. The chain combines TRBV7-6 with TRBJ1-1, with D hard to call. Germline-derived CDR1 and CDR2 are SGHVS and FNYEAQ. CDR3 length equals 12 residues. CDR3 sequence (DNA): TGTGCCAGCAGCTTAGAGGGCACTGAAACTTTCTTT. It specifies CASSLEGTETFF.

The chain is built from TRBV24-1 and TRBJ2-3, with 13 bases aligning to TRBD2. Trimming cost V 4 bases and J 4 bases; bases outside gene matches: 4. The CDR3 sequence is 16 residues long. Germline loops: CDR1 KGHDR, CDR2 SFDVKD. The CDR3 here is CATSDPGLAGSDTQYF. CDR3 bases: TGTGCCACCAGTGACCCGGGACTAGCGGGATCAGATACGCAGTATTTT.

V and J are TRBV16 and TRBJ2-2; 12 bases line up with TRBD2. Trimming took 7 bases from V and 6 from J; bases not matched to a gene: 9. Germline CDR1 reads KGHSY; CDR2 reads FQNENV. CDR3 length: 16 residues. CDR3 bases: TGTGCCAGCACCCGATCGACTAGCGGGAGTCCCGGGGAGCTGTTTTTT. As protein: CASTRSTSGSPGELFF.

This clonotype was detected many times. The chain combines TRBV2 with TRBJ1-5; weak D call: TRBD1 (5 bases). Germline V gives CDR1 SNHLY, CDR2 FYNNEI. The V end lost 6 bases, the J end lost 0 bases, and 12 bases lay between the germline ends. The CDR3 has 15 residues. The CDR3 reads CASRDDSYSNQPQHF. The DNA for the CDR3 is TGTGCCAGCAGAGATGACAGTTATAGCAATCAGCCCCAGCATTTT.

The chain employs TRBV5-8 and TRBJ2-5; D may be TRBD1 or TRBD2 (5 bases each). The V and J ends lost 4 bases and 5 bases respectively, with 18 bases between them. The germline V gene has CDR1 SGHTS and CDR2 YDEGEE. The CDR3 sequence is 15 residues long. The CDR3 coding sequence is TGTGCCAGCAGCGTTGAGAGGGGCCACGGGGAGACCCAGTACTTC. Translated, it gives CASSVERGHGETQYF.